This T cell receptor (beta chain) emerged from a study of molecular identifiers for immune sequencing clone quantification. The study, taken as a whole, reports: Whereas clones above 20 RNA copies held under 1% of naive-cell molecules, they held over 98% of effector molecules.

Note on this clonotype: Its antigen is unidentified.

Library preparation followed earlier protocols using designated TCR primers. A single record per CDR3 protein comes from TCRdb applying MiXCR to the PCR reads. The repertoire holds about 100,000 distinct CDR3 sequences, with roughly a third as singletons. Naive CD8 library inputs spanned about 19,000 to 1,000,000 sorted cells and 10%, 30% or 50% RNA. Sorted naive CD8 T cells were those defined as CD8+CD4-CCR7+CD45RA+. V lost 0 bases and J lost 9; bases outside the gene matches: 8. The CDR3 consists of 16 residues. Germline CDR1 and CDR2: SGHNT and YYREEE (reference sequence). Specimen: naive CD8+ T cells from blood, with Jurkat cell RNA spiked in. Subset reported: FACS-sorted CD8+CD4-CCR7+CD45RA+ naive T cells. The clonotype comes from a human donor in good health. Some libraries in this study had Jurkat cell RNA spiked in. This chain connects TRBV5-4 to TRBJ2-1; 11 nucleotides line up with TRBD2. This chain's CDR3 is CASSLGDSGRGGEQFF. Here the CDR3 DNA reads TGTGCCAGCAGCTTGGGTGATAGCGGGAGGGGCGGTGAGCAGTTCTTC.